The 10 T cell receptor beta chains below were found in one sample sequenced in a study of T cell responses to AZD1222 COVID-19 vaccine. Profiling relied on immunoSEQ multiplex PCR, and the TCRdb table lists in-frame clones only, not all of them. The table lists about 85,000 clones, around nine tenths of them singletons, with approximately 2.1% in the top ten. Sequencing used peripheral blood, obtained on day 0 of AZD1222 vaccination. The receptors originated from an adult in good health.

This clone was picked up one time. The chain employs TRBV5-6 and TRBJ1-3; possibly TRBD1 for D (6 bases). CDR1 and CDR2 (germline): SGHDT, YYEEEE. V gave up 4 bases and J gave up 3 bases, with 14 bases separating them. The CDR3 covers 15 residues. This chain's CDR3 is CASSTQQGGGNTIYF. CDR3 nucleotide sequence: TGTGCCAGCAGCACACAACAGGGAGGTGGAAACACCATATATTTT.

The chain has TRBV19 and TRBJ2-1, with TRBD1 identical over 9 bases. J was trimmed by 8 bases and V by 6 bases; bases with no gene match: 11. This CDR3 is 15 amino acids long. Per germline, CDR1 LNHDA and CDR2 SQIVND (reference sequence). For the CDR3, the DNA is TGTGCCAGTAGATACGGACAGGGGCCCCTAGATGAGCAGTTCTTC. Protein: CASRYGQGPLDEQFF.

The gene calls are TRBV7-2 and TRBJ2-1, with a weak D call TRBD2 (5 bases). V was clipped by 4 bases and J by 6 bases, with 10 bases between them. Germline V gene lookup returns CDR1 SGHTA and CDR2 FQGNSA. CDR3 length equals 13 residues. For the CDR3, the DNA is TGTGCCAGCAGCTCAGACTACTTCAATGAGCAGTTCTTC. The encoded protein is CASSSDYFNEQFF.

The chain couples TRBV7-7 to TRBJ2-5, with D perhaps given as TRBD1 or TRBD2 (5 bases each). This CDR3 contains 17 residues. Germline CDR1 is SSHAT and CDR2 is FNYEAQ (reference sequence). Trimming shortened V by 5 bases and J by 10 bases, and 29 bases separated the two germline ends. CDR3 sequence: CASSQTPGTASGKGQYF. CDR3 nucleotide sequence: TGTGCCAGCAGCCAAACCCCCGGGACCGCCTCAGGAAAAGGCCAGTACTTC.

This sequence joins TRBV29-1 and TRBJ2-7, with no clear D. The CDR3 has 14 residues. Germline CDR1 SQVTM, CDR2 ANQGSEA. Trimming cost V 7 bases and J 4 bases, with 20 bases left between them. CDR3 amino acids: CSAASRKFGYEQYF. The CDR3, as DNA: TGCAGCGCAGCCTCCAGGAAATTCGGGTACGAGCAGTACTTC.

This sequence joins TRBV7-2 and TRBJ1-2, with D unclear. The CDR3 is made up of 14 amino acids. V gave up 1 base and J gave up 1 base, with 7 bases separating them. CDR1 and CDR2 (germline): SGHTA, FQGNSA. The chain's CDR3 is CASSLEPGNYGYTF. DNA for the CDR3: TGTGCCAGCAGCTTAGAACCGGGTAACTATGGCTACACCTTC. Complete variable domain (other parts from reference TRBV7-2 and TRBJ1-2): GAGVSQSPSNKVTEKGKDVELRCDPISGHTALYWYRQSLGQGLEFLIYFQGNSAPDKSGLPSDRFSAERTGGSVSTLTIQRTQQEDSAVYLCASSLEPGNYGYTFGSGTRLTVV.

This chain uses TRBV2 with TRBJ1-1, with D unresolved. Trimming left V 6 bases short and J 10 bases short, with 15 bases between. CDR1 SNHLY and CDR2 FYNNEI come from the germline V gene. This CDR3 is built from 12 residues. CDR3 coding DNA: TGTGCCAGCAGCAAAGGGAGTACGAGAGCTTTCTTT. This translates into CASSKGSTRAFF.

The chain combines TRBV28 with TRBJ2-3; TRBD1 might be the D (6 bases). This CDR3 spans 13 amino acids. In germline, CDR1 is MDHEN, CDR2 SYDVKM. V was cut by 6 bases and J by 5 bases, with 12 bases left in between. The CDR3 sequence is CASSSPGQDTQYF. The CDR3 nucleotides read TGTGCCAGCAGCTCCCCGGGACAAGATACGCAGTATTTT.

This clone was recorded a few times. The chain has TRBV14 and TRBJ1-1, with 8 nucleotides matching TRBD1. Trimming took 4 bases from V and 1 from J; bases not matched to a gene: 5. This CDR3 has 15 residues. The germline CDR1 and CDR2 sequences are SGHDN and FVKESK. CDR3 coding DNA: TGTGCCAGCAGCCCCCTAGGACAGGGGAACACTGAAGCTTTCTTT. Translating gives CASSPLGQGNTEAFF. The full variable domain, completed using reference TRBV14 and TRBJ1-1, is EAGVTQFPSHSVIEKGQTVTLRCDPISGHDNLYWYRRVMGKEIKFLLHFVKESKQDESGMPNNRFLAERTGGTYSTLKVQPAELEDSGVYFCASSPLGQGNTEAFFGQGTRLTVV.

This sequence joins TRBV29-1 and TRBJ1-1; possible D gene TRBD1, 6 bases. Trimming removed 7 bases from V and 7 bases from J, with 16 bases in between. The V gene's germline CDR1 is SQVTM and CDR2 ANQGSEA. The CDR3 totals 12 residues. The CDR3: CSADRSPFEAFF. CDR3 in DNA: TGCAGCGCTGACAGGTCACCGTTTGAAGCTTTCTTT.